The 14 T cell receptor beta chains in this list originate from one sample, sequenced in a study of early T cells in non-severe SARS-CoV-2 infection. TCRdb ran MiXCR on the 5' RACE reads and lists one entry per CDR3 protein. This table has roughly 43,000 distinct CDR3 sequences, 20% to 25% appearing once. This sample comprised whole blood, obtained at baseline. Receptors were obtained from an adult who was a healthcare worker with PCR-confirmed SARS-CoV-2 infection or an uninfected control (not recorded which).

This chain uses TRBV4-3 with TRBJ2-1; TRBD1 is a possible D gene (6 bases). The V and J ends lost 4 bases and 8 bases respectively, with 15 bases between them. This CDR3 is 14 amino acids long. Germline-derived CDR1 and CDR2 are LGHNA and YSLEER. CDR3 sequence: CASSPDNRDDEQFF. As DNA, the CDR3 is TGCGCCAGCAGCCCGGACAACAGGGATGATGAGCAGTTCTTC.

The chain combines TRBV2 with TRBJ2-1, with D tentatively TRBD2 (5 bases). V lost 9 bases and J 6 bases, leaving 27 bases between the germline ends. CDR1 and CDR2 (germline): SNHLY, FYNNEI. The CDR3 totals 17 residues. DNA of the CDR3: TGTGCCAGGACCTCAAGAGGGTCTTCCGACAAGGGCAATGAGCAGTTCTTC. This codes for CARTSRGSSDKGNEQFF.

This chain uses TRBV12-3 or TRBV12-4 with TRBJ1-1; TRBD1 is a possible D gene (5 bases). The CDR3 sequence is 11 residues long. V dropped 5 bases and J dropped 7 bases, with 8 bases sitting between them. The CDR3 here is CASSPGLEAFF. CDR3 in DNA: TGTGCCAGCAGTCCGGGGCTTGAAGCTTTCTTT.

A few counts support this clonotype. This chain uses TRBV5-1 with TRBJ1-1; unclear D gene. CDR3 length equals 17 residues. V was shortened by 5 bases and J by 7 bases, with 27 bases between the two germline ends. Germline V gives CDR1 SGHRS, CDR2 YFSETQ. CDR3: CASSSAQLGKRAGEAFF. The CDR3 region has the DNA TGCGCCAGCAGTTCGGCCCAGCTTGGAAAAAGGGCCGGTGAAGCTTTCTTT. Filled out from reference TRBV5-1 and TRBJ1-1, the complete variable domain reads KAGVTQTPRYLIKTRGQQVTLSCSPISGHRSVSWYQQTPGQGLQFLFEYFSETQRNKGNFPGRFSGRQFSNSRSEMNVSTLELGDSALYLCASSSAQLGKRAGEAFFGQGTRLTVV.

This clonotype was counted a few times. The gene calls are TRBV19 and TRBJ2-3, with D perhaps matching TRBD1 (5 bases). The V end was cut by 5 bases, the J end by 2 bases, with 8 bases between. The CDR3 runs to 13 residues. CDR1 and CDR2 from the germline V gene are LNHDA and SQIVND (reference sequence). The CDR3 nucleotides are TGTGCCAGTAGTCGCAGGGCCACAGATACGCAGTATTTT. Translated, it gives CASSRRATDTQYF.

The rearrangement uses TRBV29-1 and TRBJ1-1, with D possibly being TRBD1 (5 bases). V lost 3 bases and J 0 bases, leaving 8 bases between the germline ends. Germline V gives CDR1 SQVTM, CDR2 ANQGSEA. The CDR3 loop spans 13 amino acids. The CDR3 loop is CSVDGTVNTEAFF. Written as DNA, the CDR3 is TGCAGCGTTGACGGGACGGTGAACACTGAAGCTTTCTTT.

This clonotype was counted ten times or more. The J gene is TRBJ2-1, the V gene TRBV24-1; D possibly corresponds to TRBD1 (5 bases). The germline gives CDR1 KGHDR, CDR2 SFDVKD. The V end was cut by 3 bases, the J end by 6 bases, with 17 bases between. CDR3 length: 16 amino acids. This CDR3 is CATSDRASGISNEQFF. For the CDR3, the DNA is TGTGCCACCAGTGATCGGGCTTCAGGGATAAGCAATGAGCAGTTCTTC.

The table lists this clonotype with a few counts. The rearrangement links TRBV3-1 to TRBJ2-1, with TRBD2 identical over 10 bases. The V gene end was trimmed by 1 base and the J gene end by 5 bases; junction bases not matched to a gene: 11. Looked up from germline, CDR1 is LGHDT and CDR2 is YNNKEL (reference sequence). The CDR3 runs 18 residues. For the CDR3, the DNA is TGTGCCAGCAGCCAAGTTTTTATCGGACTAGCGGAACACAATGAGCAGTTCTTC. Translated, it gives CASSQVFIGLAEHNEQFF.

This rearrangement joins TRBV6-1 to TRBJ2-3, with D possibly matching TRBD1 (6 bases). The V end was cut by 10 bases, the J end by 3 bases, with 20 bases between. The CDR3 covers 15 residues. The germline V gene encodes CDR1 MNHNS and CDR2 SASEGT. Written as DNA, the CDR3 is TGTGCCATCAAAGCAGACAGGCCGTTAACAGATACGCAGTATTTT. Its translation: CAIKADRPLTDTQYF.

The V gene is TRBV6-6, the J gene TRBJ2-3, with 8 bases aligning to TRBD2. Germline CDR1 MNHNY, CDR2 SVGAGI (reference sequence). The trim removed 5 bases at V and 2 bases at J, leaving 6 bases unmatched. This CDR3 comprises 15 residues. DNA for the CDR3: TGTGCCAGCAGTCCGTCCGGACTAGCCACAGATACGCAGTATTTT. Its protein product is CASSPSGLATDTQYF.

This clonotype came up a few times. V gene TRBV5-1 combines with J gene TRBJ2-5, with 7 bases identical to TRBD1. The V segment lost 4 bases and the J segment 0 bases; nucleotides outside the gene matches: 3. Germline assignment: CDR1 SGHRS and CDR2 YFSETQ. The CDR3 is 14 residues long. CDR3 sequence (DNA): TGCGCCAGCAGCATTGGGACAGACCAAGAGACCCAGTACTTC. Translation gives CASSIGTDQETQYF. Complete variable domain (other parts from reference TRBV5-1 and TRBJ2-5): KAGVTQTPRYLIKTRGQQVTLSCSPISGHRSVSWYQQTPGQGLQFLFEYFSETQRNKGNFPGRFSGRQFSNSRSEMNVSTLELGDSALYLCASSIGTDQETQYFGPGTRLLVL.

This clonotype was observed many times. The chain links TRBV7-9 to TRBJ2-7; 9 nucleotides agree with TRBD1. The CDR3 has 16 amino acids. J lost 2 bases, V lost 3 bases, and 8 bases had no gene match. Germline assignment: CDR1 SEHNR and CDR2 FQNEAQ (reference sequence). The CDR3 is CASSFDMGQGAYEQYF. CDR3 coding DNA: TGTGCCAGCAGCTTCGATATGGGACAGGGAGCCTACGAGCAGTACTTC. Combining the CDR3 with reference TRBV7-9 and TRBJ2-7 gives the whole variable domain DTGVSQNPRHKITKRGQNVTFRCDPISEHNRLYWYRQTLGQGPEFLTYFQNEAQLEKSRLLSDRFSAERPKGSFSTLEIQRTEQGDSAMYLCASSFDMGQGAYEQYFGPGTRLTVT.

The CDR3 nucleotides read TGCGCCAGCAGCTTCGAACAGGGGGGCATTCAGTACTTC. This gives the protein CASSFEQGGIQYF. The chain recombines TRBV5-1 with TRBJ2-4; 8 bases map to TRBD1. This CDR3 has 13 residues. V dropped 2 bases and J dropped 9; count of bases not matched to a gene: 4. CDR1 and CDR2 (germline): SGHRS, YFSETQ.

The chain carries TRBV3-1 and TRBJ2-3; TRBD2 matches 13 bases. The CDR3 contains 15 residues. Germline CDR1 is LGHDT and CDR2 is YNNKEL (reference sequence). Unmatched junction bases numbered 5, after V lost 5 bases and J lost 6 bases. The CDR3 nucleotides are TGTGCCAGCAGCACGACTAGCGGGGGGCCGGATACGCAGTATTTT. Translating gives CASSTTSGGPDTQYF.